This T cell receptor beta chain was documented in a study of blood T cell repertoires in COVID-19. CDR1 is PRHDT, CDR2 FYEKMQ, per germline (reference sequence). Trimming pared 5 bases from V and 1 base from J, leaving 9 bases between. This CDR3 is 14 amino acids long. TCRdb keeps only in-frame clones here, not all; method: immunoSEQ multiplex PCR. Seen here are around 180,000 clones, roughly 84% observed once, and the top ten hold 6.5% to 7.5%. The V and J genes are TRBV13 and TRBJ1-3, with D unresolved. This receptor was identified in an elderly man with COVID-19, enrolled during active disease. Input material: peripheral blood. The CDR3 here is CASSHRGSGNTIYF. The CDR3 DNA sequence: TGTGCCAGCAGCCACCGAGGTTCTGGAAACACCATATATTTT.